These 14 T cell receptor beta chains were all obtained from the same sample, sequenced in a study of blood T cell repertoires in COVID-19. Assay used: immunoSEQ multiplex PCR; TCRdb lists only in-frame clones, some missing. The sample consists of some 94,000 clones, around nine tenths of them appearing once. Sequences were obtained from peripheral blood. The receptors shown here come from a human donor in a cohort sampled during active COVID-19.

The chain links TRBV19 to TRBJ2-3; 10 nucleotides match TRBD2. This CDR3 region has 16 residues. Germline CDR1 is LNHDA and CDR2 is SQIVND (reference sequence). The J segment lost 5 bases and the V segment lost 7 bases, leaving 12 bases of the junction unmatched. CDR3 in amino acids: CASTAPSGRLQDTQYF. For the CDR3, the DNA is TGTGCCAGTACCGCTCCTAGCGGGAGACTGCAAGATACGCAGTATTTT.

The chain joins TRBV3-1 (or the pseudogene TRBV3-2) to TRBJ2-5, with D uncertain. Trimming left V 0 bases short and J 2 bases short, with 13 bases between. In germline, CDR1 is LGHDT, CDR2 YNNKEL (reference sequence). The CDR3 covers 16 residues. The CDR3 loop reads CASSQDPPGEQETQYF. CDR3 nucleotide sequence: TGTGCCAGCAGCCAAGACCCCCCCGGTGAGCAAGAGACCCAGTACTTC.

This clone has a handful of counts. The rearrangement uses TRBV5-1 and TRBJ2-2; 9 bases fit TRBD2. The CDR3 has 16 residues. The germline CDR1 and CDR2 sequences are SGHRS and YFSETQ. The V segment lost 5 bases and the J segment 2 bases; nucleotides outside the gene matches: 7. In nucleotides, the CDR3 is TGCGCCAGCAGGAAGGGACTAGCAACCAACACCGGGGAGCTGTTTTTT. Amino acids: CASRKGLATNTGELFF.

This rearrangement joins TRBV11-2 to TRBJ1-6; no clear D. V was pared by 1 base and J by 7 bases, with 5 bases between. This CDR3 contains 13 residues. Per germline, CDR1 SGHAT and CDR2 FQNNGV. The CDR3 sequence is CASSLGPNSPLHF. The CDR3 nucleotides read TGTGCCAGCAGCTTAGGGCCGAATTCACCCCTCCACTTT.

A word on this clone: Other DNA sequences of this sample code for an identical CDR3. This chain links TRBV9 with TRBJ2-1; 9 bases align to TRBD2. This CDR3 has 12 amino acids. Germline CDR1 and CDR2: SGDLS and YYNGEE. V dropped 4 bases and J dropped 15; count of bases not matched to a gene: 8. The CDR3 loop is CASSLGRGGPFF. The CDR3 DNA reads as TGTGCCAGCAGCTTGGGGCGGGGGGGCCCGTTCTTC. Complete variable domain (other parts from reference TRBV9 and TRBJ2-1): DSGVTQTPKHLITATGQRVTLRCSPRSGDLSVYWYQQSLDQGLQFLIQYYNGEERAKGNILERFSAQQFPDLHSELNLSSLELGDSALYFCASSLGRGGPFFGPGTRLTVL.

The chain couples TRBV9 to TRBJ2-5, with D possibly TRBD2 on 5 matching bases. Between the trimmed V and J ends, which lost 3 bases and 4 bases, there was a span of 19 bases. The germline gives CDR1 SGDLS, CDR2 YYNGEE. The CDR3 sequence is 16 residues long. CDR3: CASSADVRASRETQYF. The CDR3 DNA follows: TGTGCCAGCAGCGCGGACGTTAGGGCTAGCAGAGAGACCCAGTACTTC.

The genes are TRBV25-1 and TRBJ1-1; possible D gene TRBD1, 5 bases. Looked up from germline, CDR1 is MGHDK and CDR2 is SYGVNS. The V end was cut by 7 bases, the J end by 10 bases, with 16 bases between. The CDR3 is 12 amino acids. CDR3 in amino acids: CASTTTVGGAFF. CDR3 coding DNA: TGTGCCAGCACCACAACCGTGGGGGGAGCTTTCTTT. The full variable domain, with the rest looked up from reference TRBV25-1 and TRBJ1-1, is EADIYQTPRYLVIGTGKKITLECSQTMGHDKMYWYQQDPGMELHLIHYSYGVNSTEKGDLSSESTVSRIRTEHFPLTLESARPSHTSQYLCASTTTVGGAFFGQGTRLTVV.

This rearrangement joins TRBV4-3 to TRBJ2-1; D uncertain. Germline values: CDR1 LGHNA, CDR2 YSLEER. This CDR3 spans 15 amino acids. V lost 2 bases to trimming and J lost 4 bases, with 12 bases between them. The CDR3 DNA reads as TGCGCCAGCAGCCAATTCGAGCGCGGATACAATGAGCAGTTCTTC. This sequence encodes CASSQFERGYNEQFF.

The CDR3 nucleotides are TGCGCCAGCAGCCGAGTGGGCGGGCTCCAAGAGACCCAGTACTTC. The encoded protein is CASSRVGGLQETQYF. J is TRBJ2-5 and V is TRBV10-2; a possible D gene is TRBD2 (5 bases). V was pared by 6 bases and J by 1 base, with 15 bases between. The CDR3 is made up of 15 amino acids. The germline V gene has CDR1 WSHSY and CDR2 SAAADI.

On this clone: The junction and the germline gene differ at one end; a read error may be behind it. This rearrangement joins TRBV5-1 to TRBJ2-1; 11 positions agree with TRBD1. CDR3 length: 14 residues. Germline V gene lookup returns CDR1 SGHRS and CDR2 YFSETQ. CDR3 loop: CASSGTGGREVVIF. The CDR3, as DNA: TGCGCCAGCAGCGGGACAGGGGGGCGAGAGGTTGTGATCTTC.

This CDR3 reads CASSFGARTNQPQHF. CDR3 coding DNA: TGTGCCAGCAGCTTTGGTGCCCGTACAAATCAGCCCCAGCATTTT. This sequence joins TRBV7-8 and TRBJ1-5; no reliable D call. V was cut by 3 bases and J by 4 bases, with 13 bases left in between. This CDR3 has 15 residues. Germline V gene lookup returns CDR1 SGHVS and CDR2 FQNEAQ. The full variable domain, with the rest looked up from reference TRBV7-8 and TRBJ1-5, is GAGVSQSPRYKVAKRGQDVALRCDPISGHVSLFWYQQALGQGPEFLTYFQNEAQLDKSGLPSDRFFAERPEGSVSTLKIQRTQQEDSAVYLCASSFGARTNQPQHFGDGTRLSIL.

J is TRBJ1-1 and V is TRBV7-9; D is possibly TRBD1 (5 bases). With 5 bases removed from V and 0 bases from J, the gap between germline ends came to 10 bases. This CDR3 has 14 amino acids. CDR1 and CDR2 (germline): SEHNR, FQNEAQ (reference sequence). This CDR3 reads CASSRGTLNTEAFF. Here the CDR3 DNA reads TGTGCCAGCAGCCGCGGGACGTTGAACACTGAAGCTTTCTTT.

V and J are TRBV5-1 and TRBJ2-1; 9 bases align to TRBD2. With 0 bases clipped from V and 5 bases from J, the junction kept 6 bases outside the gene matches. Germline CDR1 is SGHRS and CDR2 is YFSETQ. CDR3 size: 16 residues. The CDR3 DNA follows: TGCGCCAGCAGCTTGGGGGGCGGGGGGGAGAACAATGAGCAGTTCTTC. Its protein product is CASSLGGGGENNEQFF.

The chain uses TRBV7-2 and TRBJ2-5; a possible D gene is TRBD1 (6 bases). CDR3 length equals 13 residues. Deletions cut 5 bases from V and 1 base from J, with 8 bases between. The germline V gene encodes CDR1 SGHTA and CDR2 FQGNSA. DNA for the CDR3: TGTGCCAGCAGCCGACAGGTCCAAGAGACCCAGTACTTC. Protein sequence: CASSRQVQETQYF.